The rows below give T cell receptor beta chains drawn from one sample of a study of shared clonotypes between healthy human individuals. The table came from immunoSEQ multiplex PCR; TCRdb's copy has only in-frame clones and leaves some out. This table holds about 1 million clones, around 76% found once. The material sequenced was memory CD4+ T cells sorted from blood. These receptors all come from a man aged 18 to 30 in good health. CDR3s include the opening cysteine and the closing phenylalanine or tryptophan. A D gene is named only where the DNA matches it firmly. Clone sizes are given selectively: once, few, many, or a class where the clone is expanded.

TRBV10-3	-	TRBJ1-1	few	CAISSDQNTEAFF	TGTGCCATCAGCTCGGACCAGAACACTGAAGCTTTCTTT
TRBV20-1	-	TRBJ1-4	-	CSAGGGKLFF	TGCAGTGCTGGGGGAGGGAAACTGTTTTTT
TRBV4-3	TRBD2	TRBJ2-2	-	CASSLLAGVQAGELFF	TGCGCCAGCAGCCTACTAGCGGGAGTTCAAGCCGGGGAGCTGTTTTTT
TRBV14	-	TRBJ2-1	few	CASSQEITVNEQFF	TGTGCCAGCAGCCAAGAAATCACAGTCAATGAGCAGTTCTTC
TRBV7-9	-	TRBJ2-7	-	CASSPRPGEQYF	TGTGCCAGCAGCCCCCGACCGGGGGAGCAGTACTTC
TRBV2	-	TRBJ2-1	-	CASSVSPEQFF	TGTGCCAGCAGTGTTAGCCCTGAGCAGTTCTTC
TRBV18	-	TRBJ1-5	-	CASSPMGEGAPQHF	TGTGCCAGCTCCCCCATGGGGGAAGGGGCGCCCCAGCATTTT
TRBV10-1	-	TRBJ2-7	-	CASSGPGAYEQYF	TGCGCCAGCAGTGGTCCAGGGGCCTACGAGCAGTACTTC
TRBV5-5	-	TRBJ2-7	-	CASSLQGGHEQYF	TGTGCCAGCAGCTTGCAGGGCGGCCACGAGCAGTACTTC
TRBV11-2	-	TRBJ1-6	-	CASSLDIDRNSPLHF	TGTGCCAGCAGCTTAGATATAGACAGAAATTCACCCCTCCACTTT
TRBV7-8	TRBD1	TRBJ1-4	-	CASSLRDRGRKLFF	TGTGCCAGCAGCCTACGGGACAGGGGGAGAAAACTGTTTTTT
TRBV27	-	TRBJ2-2	-	CASNPGRNTGELFF	TGTGCCAGCAACCCGGGACGAAACACCGGGGAGCTGTTTTTT
TRBV6-1	-	TRBJ1-3	-	CASSEVQRLDGNTIYF	TGTGCCAGCAGTGAAGTGCAGCGGCTGGATGGAAACACCATATATTTT